This TCR beta chain was identified during a study of cytomegalovirus exposure and HLA in healthy donors. Study details: Tens of millions of unique TCR sequences came from HLA-typed donors in an early release.

V was shortened by 3 bases and J by 4 bases, with 14 bases between the two germline ends. Germline CDR1 reads GTSNPN; CDR2 reads SVGIG (reference sequence). The CDR3 length is 14 residues. The study's findings and limits: Segments of the TCR beta V type were, in most cases, productive about 90% or about 30% of the time in an earlier analysis. In vitro assays verified that a few CMV-associated chains recognized CMV antigens specifically.

With respect to this clone: Its antigen is undetermined.

Use of 60 Vbeta and 13 Jbeta primers characterized the PCR. Per the study methods: A follow-up analysis tallied 86 million or so unique TCR beta chains, about 10 million shared. Only in-frame clones appear in the TCRdb table, and some are missing; sequencing was by immunoSEQ multiplex PCR. The V and J calls and clone size were taken over from that table, and D and trimming were inferred from the DNA. Among some 110,000 clones listed, about four fifths were seen once. This TCR derives from a man younger than 40 in good health and CMV-seropositive. The genes are TRBV30 and TRBJ2-3, with TRBD1 as a possible D gene (6 bases). Sequencing was performed on PBMCs. CDR3 amino acids: CAWRVTGRADTQYF. The CDR3 bases are TGTGCCTGGAGGGTAACAGGGCGAGCAGATACGCAGTATTTT.